This T cell receptor (beta chain) stems from a study of glioma-infiltrating T cells after dendritic cell vaccination. For the study at large: Glioblastoma patients came from Phase I and II dendritic cell vaccination trials. Dendritic cell vaccine was injected intradermally three times, biweekly.

TCRdb's copy holds only in-frame clones and misses some; the assay was immunoSEQ multiplex PCR. The table has around 100,000 clones, more than 80% seen once; the top ten hold 10% to 15%. Germline CDR1 and CDR2: LNHDA and SQIVND (reference sequence). The CDR3 runs 15 residues. The ends lost 3 bases at V and 6 bases at J; junction bases unmatched: 8. The source of this sequence is a human donor with glioblastoma. The sample in question was blood, obtained before dendritic cell vaccination. The chain combines TRBV19 with TRBJ2-3; TRBD1 matches at 8 bases. CDR3: CASSIQTGARDTQYF. Here the CDR3 DNA reads TGTGCCAGTAGTATTCAGACAGGGGCGCGTGATACGCAGTATTTT. Using reference TRBV19 and TRBJ2-3 for the parts outside the CDR3, the full variable domain is DGGITQSPKYLFRKEGQNVTLSCEQNLNHDAMYWYRQDPGQGLRLIYYSQIVNDFQKGDIAEGYSVSREKKESFPLTVTSAQKNPTAFYLCASSIQTGARDTQYFGPGTRLTVL.